The sample holds one count of the clone carrying this TCR beta chain. Germline CDR1 SGHRS, CDR2 YFSETQ. The CDR3 sequence is 16 residues long. V trimming: 0 bases; J trimming: 7 bases; junction bases outside the gene matches: 6. This entry is derived from a study of blood T cell repertoires in COVID-19. At the level of the study: Material from acute and convalescent COVID-19 was sourced from the United States, Italy and Spain. T cells, B-cell-depleted T cells, or PBMCs provided the cDNA or gDNA that served as material.

Original methodology: Reference gene primers were amplified, and this amplification served to estimate nucleated cell counts. Sequencing used immunoSEQ multiplex PCR; TCRdb keeps in-frame clones, though not all of them. That table supplies the V and J calls and clone size; D and trimming were determined from the DNA. The sample carries approximately 97,000 clones, 80% to 90% recorded once. Sequencing input: peripheral blood. The receptor was derived from a human donor in a cohort sampled during active COVID-19. The gene calls are TRBV5-1 and TRBJ1-5, with 11 bases lining up with TRBD1. This chain's CDR3 is CASSLGPGQGEQPQHF. As DNA, the CDR3 is TGCGCCAGCAGCTTGGGCCCGGGACAGGGGGAACAGCCCCAGCATTTT.